The 5 T cell receptor beta chains listed next were all sequenced from one sample in a study of shared T cell receptors in the human thymus. Method: immunoSEQ multiplex PCR; TCRdb's copy keeps in-frame clones and lacks some. The table lists 500,000 to 750,000 clones, 88% of them singletons. These data were also reused for a study on human thymus T cells.

Sample: thymocytes. These receptors originate from a boy in the first two years of life with a congenital heart defect.

The V gene is TRBV18, the J gene TRBJ2-5; 7 positions match TRBD1. CDR3 length: 15 residues. The germline V gene has CDR1 KGHSH and CDR2 LQKENI. J lost 5 bases, V lost 5 bases, and 11 bases had no gene match. CDR3 region: CASSLTDRRSETQYF. The CDR3 DNA sequence: TGTGCCAGCTCATTAACGGACAGGAGATCTGAGACCCAGTACTTC.

The J gene is TRBJ2-7, the V gene TRBV2; perhaps TRBD1 as D (6 bases). The CDR3 runs to 12 residues. The V gene lost 3 bases and the J gene lost 6 bases, with 9 bases spanning the gap. The germline CDR1 and CDR2 sequences are SNHLY and FYNNEI. The CDR3 is CASSDPGAEQYF. CDR3 DNA sequence: TGTGCCAGCAGTGACCCAGGGGCCGAGCAGTACTTC.

V is TRBV4-1 and J is TRBJ1-6, with a possible D match to TRBD1 (5 bases). The CDR3 has 17 amino acids. Germline assignment: CDR1 MGHRA and CDR2 YSYEKL. Trimming removed 0 bases from V and 7 bases from J, with 16 bases in between. The CDR3, as DNA: TGCGCCAGCAGCCAAGAAACATTTCAGGGTTTGAATTCACCCCTCCACTTT. It yields the protein CASSQETFQGLNSPLHF.

This rearrangement joins TRBV2 to TRBJ2-7; 8 bases agree with TRBD2. The CDR3 has 17 amino acids. Unmatched junction bases numbered 17, after V lost 6 bases and J lost 4 bases. Germline values: CDR1 SNHLY, CDR2 FYNNEI. The CDR3 nucleotides read TGTGCCAGCAGGGTCCGGGGGGGCCTGACGACCGAATACGAGCAGTACTTC. It translates to CASRVRGGLTTEYEQYF.

The rearrangement links TRBV7-9 to TRBJ2-7, with a possible D match to TRBD2 (7 bases). Germline V CDR1 and CDR2: SEHNR, FQNEAQ (reference sequence). The CDR3 sequence is 15 residues long. V lost 5 bases and J 2 bases, leaving 16 bases between the germline ends. CDR3 sequence: CASSPAGGGAYEQYF. The DNA of the CDR3 is TGTGCCAGCAGCCCCGCAGGAGGGGGGGCCTACGAGCAGTACTTC.